This T cell receptor (beta chain) was sequenced during a study of identical twins. Germline values: CDR1 SEHNR, CDR2 FQNEAQ (reference sequence). The CDR3 has 15 residues. Study-level findings and limits: Sharing of beta out-of-frame sequences by twins showed a weaker excess. Cross-sectional statistical analysis was relied on for the conclusions, without the same donors being followed.

Concerning this clonotype: Its target is unknown. A read error may produce the germline difference seen at one junction end.

The cDNA had a unique molecular identifier and a template-switch universal primer site. TCRdb reprocessed the 5' RACE reads via MiXCR and lists one record per CDR3 protein. Of 1.5 million to 2 million distinct CDR3 sequences in the sample, about 31% were seen once. The chain recombines TRBV7-9 with TRBJ2-1, with 10 bases lining up with TRBD2. The source of this sequence is a newborn girl in good health. The sequenced sample consisted of cord blood. The CDR3 DNA is TGTGCCAGCACCTTAACTAGCGGGACCTACAATGAGCAGTTCTTC. The encoded protein is CASTLTSGTYNEQFF.